The 22 T cell receptor beta chains below all came from one sample that was sequenced in a study of identical twins (dated by TCRdb to about 2016). The protocol used for the library was 5' RACE. Sequencing instrument: Illumina HiSeq 2000. TCRdb applied fastp at Q25 and MiXCR to the public reads, then kept only in-frame beta chains. Each entry merges the rows of one CDR3 protein and shows their most common DNA and genes. The sample table lists roughly 1.6 million distinct CDR3 sequences, around 33% of them with a count of one. About 0.3% of the sample lies in the top ten. The material sequenced was cord blood. These receptors all stem from a newborn girl in good health.

This clonotype was counted a few times. CDR3 loop: CASSQAVVAGSYEQYF. The CDR3 DNA reads as TGTGCCAGCAGCCAAGCAGTGGTAGCGGGGTCCTACGAGCAGTACTTC. The chain has TRBV4-2 and TRBJ2-7, with 8 nucleotides matching TRBD2. Germline CDR1 is LGHNA and CDR2 is YNFKEQ. V lost 1 base and J lost 1; bases outside the gene matches: 6. The CDR3 runs to 16 residues.

This clonotype was observed at least ten times. The chain employs TRBV20-1 and TRBJ1-2, with D unresolved. Germline values: CDR1 DFQATT, CDR2 SNEGSKA (reference sequence). The CDR3 extends over 12 amino acids. Trimming removed 3 bases from V and 2 bases from J, with 7 bases in between. The CDR3 coding sequence is TGCAGTGCTAGTCCCACCAACTATGGCTACACCTTC. Translating gives CSASPTNYGYTF.

This clonotype was counted many times. For the CDR3, the DNA is TGCGCCAGCAGTCGACTAGCGGGAGTATACAATGAGCAGTTCTTC. It translates to CASSRLAGVYNEQFF. V is TRBV4-1 and J is TRBJ2-1; 12 bases match TRBD2. V trimming: 6 bases; J trimming: 4 bases; junction bases outside the gene matches: 4. Per the germline V gene, CDR1 is MGHRA and CDR2 is YSYEKL. This CDR3 is built from 15 residues.

This chain connects TRBV27 to TRBJ2-5; D is unresolved. The germline gives CDR1 MNHEY, CDR2 SMNVEV (reference sequence). Between the trimmed V and J ends, which lost 3 bases and 11 bases, there was a span of 22 bases. The CDR3 consists of 15 residues. The CDR3 loop reads CASSFDSLVGNEQYF. CDR3 bases: TGTGCCAGCAGTTTCGATAGCCTGGTGGGCAATGAGCAGTACTTC.

This clonotype was counted between two and nine times. The V gene is TRBV5-1, the J gene TRBJ2-5; TRBD1 is a possible D gene (6 bases). Germline V gene lookup returns CDR1 SGHRS and CDR2 YFSETQ. The V end was cut by 1 base, the J end by 3 bases, with 13 bases between. The CDR3 has 15 amino acids. In DNA, the CDR3 is TGCGCCAGCAGCTTGTTAGGGGGACCAGAAGAGACCCAGTACTTC. Its translation is CASSLLGGPEETQYF.

This chain uses TRBV24-1 with TRBJ2-1; the match to TRBD1 covers 11 bases. The CDR3 runs 16 residues. V gave up 1 base and J gave up 5 bases; unmatched junction bases: 3. CDR1 KGHDR and CDR2 SFDVKD come from the germline V gene. This CDR3 is CATSDLGTGGHNEQFF. The CDR3 coding sequence is TGTGCCACCAGTGATTTAGGGACAGGGGGTCACAATGAGCAGTTCTTC.

CDR3 sequence reads: CAISGGLAGYNEQYF. The DNA of the CDR3 is TGTGCCATCAGTGGGGGGCTAGCGGGTTACAATGAGCAGTACTTC. The genes are TRBV10-3 and TRBJ2-5, with 8 bases matching TRBD2. The germline gives CDR1 ENHRY, CDR2 SYGVKD. V shed 4 bases, J shed 11 bases, and the junction held 15 bases outside the gene matches. There are 15 residues in the CDR3.

This clonotype was counted a few times. This chain uses TRBV29-1 with TRBJ1-1; D is ambiguous. Trimming pared 5 bases from V and 0 bases from J, leaving 19 bases between. The CDR3 spans 16 residues. The germline CDR1 and CDR2 sequences are SQVTM and ANQGSEA. CDR3 sequence (DNA): TGCAGCGTTTATCGTGGGGAAGGCCGATTGAACACTGAAGCTTTCTTT. Translation gives CSVYRGEGRLNTEAFF.

The chain carries TRBV5-1 and TRBJ2-5; 10 bases line up with TRBD2. This CDR3 region has 16 residues. The germline V gene encodes CDR1 SGHRS and CDR2 YFSETQ. V lost 1 base and J lost 2; bases outside the gene matches: 5. CDR3 sequence: CASSLPLLAGQETQYF. The CDR3 coding sequence is TGCGCCAGCAGCTTGCCTCTACTAGCGGGGCAAGAGACCCAGTACTTC.

This chain connects TRBV25-1 to TRBJ1-4, with a possible D match to TRBD1 (5 bases). The CDR3 is 17 amino acids. Germline lookup yields CDR1 MGHDK and CDR2 SYGVNS. Trimming removed 3 bases from V and 1 base from J, with 15 bases in between. The DNA of the CDR3 is TGTGCCAGCAGTGATGGCAGGGTATTGGTAACTAATGAAAAACTGTTTTTT. Protein sequence: CASSDGRVLVTNEKLFF.

In nucleotides, the CDR3 is TGTGCCACCAGCAGACGGACCTCTGGAAACACCATATATTTT. This codes for CATSRRTSGNTIYF. V is TRBV15 and J is TRBJ1-3; no firm D call. The CDR3 spans 14 residues. CDR1 is LNHNV and CDR2 is YYDKDF in the germline V gene (reference sequence). V gave up 2 bases and J gave up 0 bases, with 5 bases separating them.

This clonotype was seen a handful of times. The chain uses TRBV25-1 and TRBJ1-5; D is uncertain. CDR3 length: 11 amino acids. V was shortened by 7 bases and J by 2 bases, with 3 bases between the two germline ends. Germline CDR1 is MGHDK and CDR2 is SYGVNS. This CDR3 is CASIGNQPQHF. CDR3 in DNA: TGTGCCAGCATCGGCAATCAGCCCCAGCATTTT. Filled out from reference TRBV25-1 and TRBJ1-5, the complete variable domain reads EADIYQTPRYLVIGTGKKITLECSQTMGHDKMYWYQQDPGMELHLIHYSYGVNSTEKGDLSSESTVSRIRTEHFPLTLESARPSHTSQYLCASIGNQPQHFGDGTRLSIL.

CDR3 bases: TGTGCCAGCAGCGTCCGATCCGGGACAGGCTACAATGAGCAGTACTTC. Its protein is CASSVRSGTGYNEQYF. The rearrangement uses TRBV9 and TRBJ2-5; 8 nucleotides align to TRBD1. The germline gives CDR1 SGDLS, CDR2 YYNGEE. This CDR3 is 16 amino acids long. V lost 2 bases and J lost 11; bases outside the gene matches: 17.

This clonotype came up a few times. V is TRBV12-3 or TRBV12-4 and J is TRBJ2-2; no definite D call. The length of the CDR3 is 15 residues. The V gene lost 3 bases and the J gene lost 1 base, with 9 bases spanning the gap. CDR3 bases: TGTGCCAGCAGTTTTACGTGGGGGAACACCGGGGAGCTGTTTTTT. The encoded protein is CASSFTWGNTGELFF.

This clonotype was observed many times. The chain recombines TRBV27 with TRBJ2-1; 7 positions agree with TRBD1. This CDR3 comprises 12 residues. Losses at the gene ends were 7 bases for V and 3 bases for J; bases not matched to a gene: 0. Per the germline V gene, CDR1 is MNHEY and CDR2 is SMNVEV (reference sequence). The CDR3, as DNA: TGTGCCAGCACAGGGGGCTACAATGAGCAGTTCTTC. Its translation: CASTGGYNEQFF.

This rearrangement joins TRBV5-1 to TRBJ1-3, with no clear D. This CDR3 is 16 amino acids long. V gave up 3 bases and J gave up 4 bases, with 17 bases separating them. Germline V lookup: CDR1 SGHRS, CDR2 YFSETQ. In DNA form, the CDR3 reads TGCGCCAGCAGCTCCGAGATGACGGCCCGGGGAAACACCATATATTTT. This gives the protein CASSSEMTARGNTIYF.

This rearrangement joins TRBV28 to TRBJ1-5; D is undetermined. Trimming took 2 bases from V and 7 from J, leaving 9 bases between them. Germline loops: CDR1 MDHEN, CDR2 SYDVKM. The CDR3 consists of 13 residues. CDR3 in amino acids: CASSLPPWQPQHF. The CDR3 nucleotides read TGTGCCAGCAGTTTACCCCCCTGGCAGCCCCAGCATTTT.

This clonotype was observed a few times. The gene calls are TRBV27 and TRBJ2-7; no reliable D call. Germline lookup yields CDR1 MNHEY and CDR2 SMNVEV (reference sequence). This CDR3 contains 14 residues. V was trimmed by 0 bases and J by 5 bases, leaving 11 bases between them. The CDR3 nucleotides read TGTGCCAGCAGTTTATCCGGGCCCGCCAACGAGCAGTACTTC. This translates into CASSLSGPANEQYF.

The V gene is TRBV28, the J gene TRBJ1-2; 9 bases are a match to TRBD1. The CDR3 covers 15 residues. Germline trimming cut 5 bases from V and 8 bases from J; bases unmatched to any gene: 12. Germline CDR1 is MDHEN and CDR2 is SYDVKM. CDR3 DNA sequence: TGTGCCAGCAGTACCCCGGGACAGGGTTATGGGGGCTACACCTTC. Protein product: CASSTPGQGYGGYTF.

This chain connects TRBV20-1 to TRBJ1-5, with TRBD1 matching 8 bases. The V segment lost 4 bases and the J segment 3 bases; nucleotides outside the gene matches: 5. The CDR3 extends over 14 amino acids. CDR1 and CDR2 (germline): DFQATT, SNEGSKA (reference sequence). The CDR3 loop is CSAKGDRNNQPQHF. CDR3 DNA: TGCAGTGCTAAGGGGGACAGGAACAATCAGCCCCAGCATTTT.

J is TRBJ2-1 and V is TRBV7-9; TRBD2 matches at 12 bases. The CDR3 runs to 18 residues. With V trimmed by 5 bases and J by 5 bases, 13 bases remained unmatched. Germline V gene sequence: CDR1 SEHNR, CDR2 FQNEAQ (reference sequence). The CDR3 here is CASSPHGLAGRRDNEQFF. The DNA of the CDR3 is TGTGCCAGCAGCCCACATGGACTAGCGGGAAGGCGGGACAATGAGCAGTTCTTC.

The V gene is TRBV20-1, the J gene TRBJ1-5, with D possibly being TRBD1 (6 bases). V lost 6 bases and J lost 6, with 12 bases in between. Germline V gene lookup returns CDR1 DFQATT and CDR2 SNEGSKA (reference sequence). The CDR3 totals 12 residues. CDR3 residues: CSAGGGRQPQHF. The DNA for the CDR3 is TGCAGTGCCGGGGGGGGGCGTCAGCCCCAGCATTTT.